Reported below is one T cell receptor beta chain. These data belong to a study of blood T cell repertoires in COVID-19. Study background: Sources were T cells, B-cell-depleted T cells, or PBMCs; the material itself was cDNA or gDNA.

CDR1 is SNHLY and CDR2 is FYNNEI in the germline V gene. The V segment lost 9 bases and the J segment 4 bases; nucleotides outside the gene matches: 21. This CDR3 spans 18 amino acids. In the original processing: Researchers report that nucleated cell counts were estimated from reference gene primer amplification. Profiled with immunoSEQ multiplex PCR; TCRdb holds only in-frame clones, not every one. V, J and clone size derive from that table, while D and trimming were established from the DNA sequence. The repertoire includes 90,000 to 100,000 clones, approximately 86% of them detected once, and around 1.6% sits in the top ten.

The chain recombines TRBV2 with TRBJ2-5, with 9 nucleotides matching TRBD2. The clonotype was recovered from a man of 80 years or more with acute or convalescent COVID-19. Source material: peripheral blood. Here the CDR3 reads CASEDSGFLAGEGETQYF. The CDR3, as DNA: TGTGCCAGTGAAGACAGCGGTTTCTTAGCGGGAGAAGGAGAGACCCAGTACTTC.